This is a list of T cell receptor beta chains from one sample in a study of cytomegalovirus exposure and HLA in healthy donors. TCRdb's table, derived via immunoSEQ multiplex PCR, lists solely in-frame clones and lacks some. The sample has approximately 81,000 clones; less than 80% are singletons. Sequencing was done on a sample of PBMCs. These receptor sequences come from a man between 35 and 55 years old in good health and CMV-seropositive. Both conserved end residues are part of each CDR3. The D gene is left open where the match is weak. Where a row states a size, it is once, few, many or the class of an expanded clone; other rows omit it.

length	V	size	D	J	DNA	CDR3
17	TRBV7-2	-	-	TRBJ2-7	TGTGCCAGCAGCTTAGCGCGGATGGAGGTTAACTCCTACGAGCAGTACTTC	CASSLARMEVNSYEQYF
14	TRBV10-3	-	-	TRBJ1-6	TGTGCCATCAGTGAGCGCCAGCGGGATTCACCCCTCCACTTT	CAISERQRDSPLHF
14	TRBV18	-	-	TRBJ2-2	TGTGCCAGCTCTCCGGACAGAAACACCGGGGAGCTGTTTTTT	CASSPDRNTGELFF
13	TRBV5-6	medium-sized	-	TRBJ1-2	TGTGCCAGCAGGCCGGCGGAGGGGTATGGCTACACCTTC	CASRPAEGYGYTF
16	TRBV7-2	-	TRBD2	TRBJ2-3	TGTGCCAGCACCGCTAGCGGGAGGGCCTTCACAGATACGCAGTATTTT	CASTASGRAFTDTQYF
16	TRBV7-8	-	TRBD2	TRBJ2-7	TGTGCCAGCAGCACACAGCGGGGGAAGTATATATACGAGCAGTACTTC	CASSTQRGKYIYEQYF
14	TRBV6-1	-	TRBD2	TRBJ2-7	TGTGCCAGCAGTCCAGCGGGATACTCCTACGAGCAGTACTTC	CASSPAGYSYEQYF
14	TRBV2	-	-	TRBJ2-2	TGTGCCAGCAGTGAACTAGAACCCACCGGGGAGCTGTTTTTT	CASSELEPTGELFF
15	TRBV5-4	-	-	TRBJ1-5	TGTGCCAGCAGCTGGGGGGGAAGCAAGTTGCAGCCCCAGCATTTT	CASSWGGSKLQPQHF
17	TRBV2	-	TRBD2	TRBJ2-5	TGTGCCAGCGCTGGGCGGCTAGCGGGGGGTAGACGGGAGACCCAGTACTTC	CASAGRLAGGRRETQYF
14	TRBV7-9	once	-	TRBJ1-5	TGTGCCAGCAGCTTAGGGCAGGGGAGTCAGCCCCAGCATTTT	CASSLGQGSQPQHF
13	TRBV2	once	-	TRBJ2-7	TGTGCCAGCAGTGAAGCGCTTCAAGGCCGGGAGTACTTC	CASSEALQGREYF
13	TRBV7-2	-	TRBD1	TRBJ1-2	TGTGCCAGCAGCTCGGGACAGGGTGGAGGCTACACCTTC	CASSSGQGGGYTF
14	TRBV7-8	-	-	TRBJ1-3	TGTGCCAGCAGCTCCCCGGGGATTGGAAACACCATATATTTT	CASSSPGIGNTIYF
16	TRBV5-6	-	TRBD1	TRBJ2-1	TGTGCCAGCATCCGAACGGGACAGGGGAGGTACAATGAGCAGTTCTTC	CASIRTGQGRYNEQFF
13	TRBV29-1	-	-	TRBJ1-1	TGCAGCGGGGACGGGGGGCTTGGCACTGAAGCTTCCTTT	CSGDGGLGTEASF
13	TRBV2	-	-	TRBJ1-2	TGTGCCAGCAGTGAAGGATCGGACTATGGCTACACCTTC	CASSEGSDYGYTF
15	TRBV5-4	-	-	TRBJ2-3	TGTGCCAGCAGCTTGGACGGTTCTAGCACAGAAACGCAGTATTTT	CASSLDGSSTETQYF
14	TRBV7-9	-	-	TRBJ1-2	TGTGCCAGCAGCCTAGGGGCGGCAGGGCCTGGCTACACCTTC	CASSLGAAGPGYTF
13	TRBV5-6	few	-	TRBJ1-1	TGTGCCAGCAGAGGACAGAGGAACACTGAAGCTTTCTTT	CASRGQRNTEAFF
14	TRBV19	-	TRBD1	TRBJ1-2	TGTGCCAGTAGTATGGGGACAGGCTCTCTTGGCTACACCTTC	CASSMGTGSLGYTF
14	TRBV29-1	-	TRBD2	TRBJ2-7	TGCAGCGTGCAATTAGCGGGGGATACCTACGAGCAGTACTTC	CSVQLAGDTYEQYF
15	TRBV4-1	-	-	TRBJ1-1	TGCGCCAGCAGCCAAGAAGGACACCCGAACACTGAAGCTTTCTTT	CASSQEGHPNTEAFF
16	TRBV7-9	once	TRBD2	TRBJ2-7	TGTGCCAGCAGCCTACTACCGGGACTAGCCTCCTACGAGCAGTACTTC	CASSLLPGLASYEQYF
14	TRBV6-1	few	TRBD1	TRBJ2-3	TGTGCCAGCAGTGAGTTGGCAGGGGGTAATACGCAGTATTTT	CASSELAGGNTQYF
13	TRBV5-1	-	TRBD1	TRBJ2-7	TGCGCCAGCTCCGGACAGGGGTTGGACGAGCAGTACTTC	CASSGQGLDEQYF
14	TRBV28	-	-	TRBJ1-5	TGTGCCAGCAGTTTATATCTGGGGCACCAGCCCCAGCATTTT	CASSLYLGHQPQHF
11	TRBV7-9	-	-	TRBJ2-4	TGTGCCAGCAGCTTAGAGCAGGTGCGGGACTTC	CASSLEQVRDF
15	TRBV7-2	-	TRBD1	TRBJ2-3	TGTGCCAGCAGCCTCCGGGACAGGGGGTTGGATACGCAGTATTTT	CASSLRDRGLDTQYF
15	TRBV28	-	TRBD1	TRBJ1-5	TGTGCCAGCAGGGAAACAGGGGGTTCAGGTCAGCCCCAGCATTTT	CASRETGGSGQPQHF
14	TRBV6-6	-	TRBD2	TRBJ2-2	TGTGCCAGCAATGGGGCGGGAGGGAACGGGGAGCTGTTTTTT	CASNGAGGNGELFF
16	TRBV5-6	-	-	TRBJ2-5	TGTGCCAGCAGCTTCCGCGGCAGGGAAGTGGTGGAGACCCAGTACTTC	CASSFRGREVVETQYF
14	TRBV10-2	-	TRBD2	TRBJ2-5	TGCGCCAGCAGTGAGCCGGGGGGGGCGGAGACCCAGTACTTC	CASSEPGGAETQYF
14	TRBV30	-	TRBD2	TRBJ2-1	TGTGCCTGGAGTGCCGGACTAGAGGGCAATGAGCAGTTCTTC	CAWSAGLEGNEQFF
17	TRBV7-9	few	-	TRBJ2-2	TGTGCCAGCAGCTTACCTCCGGGACACAGGAACACCGGGGAGCTGTTTTTT	CASSLPPGHRNTGELFF
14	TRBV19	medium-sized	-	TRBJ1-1	TGTGCCAGTACTCTCCAAGGGGTGAACACTGAAGCTTTCTTT	CASTLQGVNTEAFF
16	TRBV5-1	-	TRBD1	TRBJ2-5	TGCGCCAGCAGCCTAGACAGGGGAACGTACCAAGAGACCCAGTACTTC	CASSLDRGTYQETQYF
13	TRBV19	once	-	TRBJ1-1	TGTGCCAGTAGTAATAGAGGGAACACTGAAGCTTTCTTT	CASSNRGNTEAFF
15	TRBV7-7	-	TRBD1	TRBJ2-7	TGTGCCAGCAGCTTAGCTTTAGGGGGCGAGTACGAGCAGTACTTC	CASSLALGGEYEQYF
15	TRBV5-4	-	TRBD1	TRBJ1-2	TGTGCCAGCAGGGAAGGGGGACAGGGGAACTATGGCTACACCTTC	CASREGGQGNYGYTF
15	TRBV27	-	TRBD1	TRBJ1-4	TGTGCCAGCAGTTCGATCCGGGACAGCAATGAAAAACTGTTTTTT	CASSSIRDSNEKLFF
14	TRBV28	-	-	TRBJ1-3	TGTGCCAGCGCCGCCTCGGGAGGTGGAAACACCATATATTTT	CASAASGGGNTIYF
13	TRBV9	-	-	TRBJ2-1	TGTGCCAGCACCCCTAGCTTCCACAATGAGCAGTTCTTC	CASTPSFHNEQFF
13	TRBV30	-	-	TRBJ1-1	TGTGCCTGGAGTGGAACCACAGGGACTGAAGCTTTCTTT	CAWSGTTGTEAFF
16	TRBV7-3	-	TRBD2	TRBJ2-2	TGTGCCAGCAGCTCTTACTTAGGGAGGGGCACCGGGGAGCTGTTTTTT	CASSSYLGRGTGELFF
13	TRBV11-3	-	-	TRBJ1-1	TGTGCCAGCAGCTTACGGGTGGGAGATGAAGCTTTCTTT	CASSLRVGDEAFF
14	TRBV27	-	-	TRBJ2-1	TGTGCCAGCAACATTCTAGGGAGGACCCATGAGCAGTTCTTC	CASNILGRTHEQFF
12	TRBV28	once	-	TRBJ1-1	TGTGCCAGCAACTCCGGGAACACTGAAGCTTTCTTT	CASNSGNTEAFF
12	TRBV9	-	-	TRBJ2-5	TGTGCCAGCAGCGTAAGCGAGGAGACCCAGTACTTC	CASSVSEETQYF
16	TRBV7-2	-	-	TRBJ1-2	TGTGCCAGCAGCTTACCACCCCTGGGGGCCGGCTATGGCTACACCTTC	CASSLPPLGAGYGYTF
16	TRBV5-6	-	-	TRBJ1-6	TGTGCCAGCAGCACCCTGCGGACAAGAGCAGGATCACCCCTCCACTTT	CASSTLRTRAGSPLHF
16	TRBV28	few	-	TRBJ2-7	TGTGCCAGCAGTTCCCATGTTAGAAGCGCTGACTACGAGCAGTACTTC	CASSSHVRSADYEQYF
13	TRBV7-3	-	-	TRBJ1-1	TGTGCCAGCAGCCCGACAGGGAACACTGAAGCTTTCTTT	CASSPTGNTEAFF